This TCR beta chain is drawn from a study of blood T cells in healthy people across ages. Germline V gene sequence: CDR1 MGHRA, CDR2 YSYEKL. This CDR3 is 17 amino acids long. V gave up 1 base and J gave up 5 bases; unmatched junction bases: 13. Each sample had at least 6 million PBMCs isolated. Together with a sample-barcoded 5' primer, a J-beta primer mix was included in a second PCR lasting roughly 6 to 12 cycles. MiXCR was run by TCRdb on the 5' RACE reads, yielding one entry per CDR3 protein. The sample holds about 570,000 distinct CDR3 sequences, 25% to 30% seen once. Sample: blood. The sequence was collected from a woman aged 70-85 years in good health. This chain connects TRBV4-1 to TRBJ1-1, with 7 bases matching TRBD1. CDR3 in amino acids: CASSQVPTRQGRTEAFF. The CDR3 DNA sequence: TGCGCCAGCAGCCAAGTCCCAACACGACAGGGTCGGACTGAAGCTTTCTTT.